Following are 13 T cell receptor beta chains from one sample sequenced in a study of T cell repertoires in cytomegalovirus infection. Their specific antigens are unknown. TCRdb used MiXCR to reprocess the reads, holding one entry per CDR3 protein. Here the sample spans under 95,000 distinct CDR3 sequences, about 44% being singletons. The specimen was CD8+ T cells from cultured PBMCs, collected from culture after CMV antigen stimulation. The source of these receptors is a human donor in good health (CMV status not recorded). Some clones in this sample may be carry-over from other donors' samples.

This chain connects TRBV29-1 to TRBJ2-2; 15 bases align to TRBD2. The length of the CDR3 is 19 residues. The germline CDR1 and CDR2 sequences are SQVTM and ANQGSEA. V shed 5 bases, J shed 1 base, and the junction held 11 bases outside the gene matches. Here the CDR3 reads CSVSEGLAGGDLNTGELFF. CDR3 DNA sequence: TGCAGCGTTTCGGAGGGACTAGCGGGGGGCGACTTGAACACCGGGGAGCTGTTTTTT.

This clonotype was counted between two and nine times. This chain links TRBV7-2 with TRBJ1-5; D gene ambiguous. V was trimmed by 2 bases and J by 0 bases, leaving 8 bases between them. Germline V gene sequence: CDR1 SGHTA, CDR2 FQGNSA. The CDR3 is 15 amino acids. The CDR3 is CASSLRGSSNQPQHF. CDR3 DNA sequence: TGTGCCAGCAGCTTACGGGGTTCTAGCAATCAGCCCCAGCATTTT.

This chain links TRBV7-9 with TRBJ2-7; D might be TRBD1 (5 bases). The V end was cut by 1 base, the J end by 2 bases, with 9 bases between. The CDR3 loop spans 14 amino acids. Germline CDR1 is SEHNR and CDR2 is FQNEAQ (reference sequence). In nucleotides, the CDR3 is TGTGCCAGCAGCTTAGGGACAACAACCTACGAGCAGTACTTC. Amino acid sequence: CASSLGTTTYEQYF.

The rearrangement uses TRBV20-1 and TRBJ1-6; 9 bases are shared with TRBD1. The CDR3 length is 12 residues. Losses at the gene ends were 6 bases for V and 7 bases for J; bases not matched to a gene: 1. Germline-derived CDR1 and CDR2 are DFQATT and SNEGSKA (reference sequence). This CDR3 is CSAGTGNSPLHF. The CDR3 nucleotides are TGCAGTGCGGGGACAGGGAATTCACCCCTCCACTTT.

This clonotype occurred a few times. The chain uses TRBV7-6 and TRBJ2-3; D unresolved. This CDR3 spans 12 amino acids. Per the germline V gene, CDR1 is SGHVS and CDR2 is FNYEAQ. Trimming cost V 5 bases and J 5 bases, with 8 bases left between them. CDR3 DNA sequence: TGTGCCAGCAGCCGCAGTCGAGATACGCAGTATTTT. Translated: CASSRSRDTQYF.

This chain joins TRBV6-6 and TRBJ1-2; 7 positions match TRBD1. With 6 bases clipped from V and 0 bases from J, the junction kept 13 bases outside the gene matches. Germline values: CDR1 MNHNY, CDR2 SVGAGI (reference sequence). This CDR3 is built from 17 residues. CDR3 sequence (DNA): TGTGCCAGCAGCCCCGGTCACAGGGGAGCGTCTAACTATGGCTACACCTTC. Its translation: CASSPGHRGASNYGYTF.

The rearrangement links TRBV6-5 to TRBJ2-7; TRBD1 is a possible D gene (6 bases). V was cut by 4 bases and J by 6 bases, with 10 bases left in between. Germline V gives CDR1 MNHEY, CDR2 SVGAGI. The CDR3 totals 12 residues. The CDR3 DNA sequence: TGTGCCAGCAGTTCAGGGGCCTCCGAGCAGTACTTC. This translates into CASSSGASEQYF.

The V call is TRBV7-8, the J call TRBJ2-7; D not certain. The ends were cut back, 1 base at V and 6 bases at J, with 13 bases in the middle. CDR3 length: 14 amino acids. CDR1 and CDR2 (germline): SGHVS, FQNEAQ. The CDR3 nucleotides read TGTGCCAGCAGCTTAGGTCCGAGTACCTCCGAGCAGTACTTC. Its protein product is CASSLGPSTSEQYF.

This clonotype has ten or more counts. This sequence joins TRBV7-2 and TRBJ2-2, with D uncertain. This CDR3 contains 14 residues. Deletions cut 1 base from V and 5 bases from J, with 8 bases between. CDR1 SGHTA and CDR2 FQGNSA come from the germline V gene. This chain's CDR3 is CASSLGGVTGELFF. The CDR3 nucleotides are TGTGCCAGCAGCTTAGGAGGCGTGACCGGGGAGCTGTTTTTT.

The chain recombines TRBV6-2 or TRBV6-3 with TRBJ1-5; 8 positions match TRBD1. The J segment lost 2 bases and the V segment lost 6 bases, leaving 6 bases of the junction unmatched. The germline CDR1 and CDR2 sequences are MNHEY and SVGEGT. The CDR3 consists of 15 residues. The CDR3 nucleotides read TGTGCCAGCAGCAGGACAGGGATGGGCAATCAGCCCCAGCATTTT. This encodes CASSRTGMGNQPQHF.

This clonotype was detected only a few times. The V gene is TRBV7-8, the J gene TRBJ2-7; 9 bases fit TRBD1. The germline CDR1 and CDR2 sequences are SGHVS and FQNEAQ. This CDR3 has 16 amino acids. V was pared by 5 bases and J by 1 base, with 9 bases of the junction left unmatched. CDR3 sequence reads: CASSPRGDRVSYEQYF. CDR3 nucleotides: TGTGCCAGCAGCCCCCGGGGGGACAGGGTATCCTACGAGCAGTACTTC.

This chain connects TRBV27 to TRBJ1-2; 7 nucleotides agree with TRBD1. Germline V gives CDR1 MNHEY, CDR2 SMNVEV (reference sequence). V dropped 5 bases and J dropped 8; count of bases not matched to a gene: 14. CDR3 length: 15 amino acids. The CDR3 DNA follows: TGTGCCAGCAGTCAGCTAGGGACAGAACGCGACGGCTACACCTTC. The encoded protein is CASSQLGTERDGYTF.

V gene TRBV27 combines with J gene TRBJ1-1; D unresolved. CDR3 length: 13 residues. CDR1 is MNHEY, CDR2 SMNVEV, per germline (reference sequence). Trimming removed 3 bases at V and 1 base at J, with 6 bases between. CDR3 sequence: CASSFSRNTEAFF. DNA for the CDR3: TGTGCCAGCAGTTTTTCGAGGAACACTGAAGCTTTCTTT.